A selection of T cell receptor beta chains follows, all from one sample in a study of cytomegalovirus exposure and HLA in healthy donors. Repertoires were generated with immunoSEQ multiplex PCR, while TCRdb's copy carries only in-frame clones and drops some. The sample carries approximately 140,000 clones, over 70% recorded once. The material sequenced was PBMCs. Receptors were obtained from a male donor in good health and CMV-seronegative. Both conserved end residues are part of each CDR3. D genes are given only for firm matches. Clone size, where shown, is once, few, many, or a class for clones that have expanded.

>-|TRBV6-5|-|TRBJ2-7
TGTGCCAGCAGTTTTTCTCTACAGGTGAGCTCCTACGAGCAGTACTTC
CASSFSLQVSSYEQYF
>few|TRBV5-4|TRBD1|TRBJ2-3
TGTGCCAGCAGCGCAGCGGCGACAGGGGGCTTGGAAGATACGCAGTATTTT
CASSAAATGGLEDTQYF
>-|TRBV5-1|-|TRBJ2-1
TGCGCCAGCAGCTTGGATGTGGTCAGGTACGGCAATGAGCAGTTCTTC
CASSLDVVRYGNEQFF
>-|TRBV9|-|TRBJ1-2
TGTGCCAGCAGTGATACAGGGCAAAACTATGGCTACACCTTC
CASSDTGQNYGYTF
>-|TRBV29-1|-|TRBJ2-7
TGCAGCGTCCGTTCCCAGGGCTACGAGCAGTACTTC
CSVRSQGYEQYF
>few|TRBV4-1|-|TRBJ2-7
TGCGCCAGCAGCCCAATCGACACGGCCTACGAGCAGTACTTC
CASSPIDTAYEQYF
>-|TRBV19|-|TRBJ2-1
TGTGCCAGTAGTATTGACGGGAGCTCCTACAATGAGCAGTTCTTC
CASSIDGSSYNEQFF
>-|TRBV30|-|TRBJ2-3
TGTGCCTGGAGTCCCGGGGGATACCTTAGCACAGATACGCAGTATTTT
CAWSPGGYLSTDTQYF
>-|TRBV7-8|-|TRBJ2-1
TGTGCCAGCAGCCCGTTACTGACTAGCTCCTACAATGAGCAGTTCTTC
CASSPLLTSSYNEQFF
>-|TRBV27|TRBD1|TRBJ2-1
TGTGCCAGCAGTTACCGCAGGGGGTTAGATGAGCAGTTCTTC
CASSYRRGLDEQFF
>-|TRBV28|-|TRBJ2-2
TGTGCCAGCAGAAAGACGGGGTATTCCGGGGAGCTGTTTTTT
CASRKTGYSGELFF
>-|TRBV27|-|TRBJ2-7
TGTGCCAGCAGGCGCAAGGGGCTCGTACCCTACGAGCAGTACTTC
CASRRKGLVPYEQYF